The entry that follows covers one TCR beta chain sequence. Its cognate antigen is unknown. The source of the sample is a study of chemoradiotherapy in HPV16-positive cancers. Repeated repertoire sampling spanned the course of chemoradiotherapy. In germline, CDR1 is KGHSH, CDR2 LQKENI. Unmatched junction bases numbered 1, after V lost 3 bases and J lost 2 bases. The CDR3 runs to 15 residues. Using immunoSEQ multiplex PCR, the repertoire was profiled, and TCRdb retains in-frame clones only, with some absent. The profile shows about 32,000 clones, 80% of them singletons. Study-level results: Better recurrence-free survival went with HPV-responsive T-cell expansion in HPV16-positive patients.

The source is a human donor with HPV-associated anogenital cancer. Sequences were derived from blood, sampled from a patient who underwent chemoradiotherapy. The chain carries TRBV18 and TRBJ2-2, with 9 bases that match TRBD1. The CDR3: CASSPGQGNTGELFF. CDR3 nucleotides: TGTGCCAGCTCACCGGGACAGGGTAACACCGGGGAGCTGTTTTTT. The complete variable domain, with remaining parts taken from reference TRBV18 and TRBJ2-2, reads NAGVMQNPRHLVRRRGQEARLRCSPMKGHSHVYWYRQLPEEGLKFMVYLQKENIIDESGMPKERFSAEFPKEGPSILRIQQVVRGDSAAYFCASSPGQGNTGELFFGEGSRLTVL.